This TCR beta chain was recorded in a study of blood T cell repertoires in COVID-19. Study-level background: The origin of the acute and convalescent COVID-19 samples was the United States, Italy and Spain. T cells, B-cell-depleted T cells, or PBMCs provided the cDNA or gDNA that served as material.

Study processing details: For nucleated cells, counts were estimated from reference gene primer amplification. Sequencing was performed with immunoSEQ multiplex PCR; in TCRdb, only in-frame clones are kept and a portion is missing. Clone size and the V and J calls come from that table; the DNA yielded D and trimming. The sample comprises about 36,000 clones, about 81% of which are singletons, and roughly 40% rests with the top ten. The CDR3 has 13 amino acids. Germline V gene lookup returns CDR1 SGHRS and CDR2 YFSETQ. V was cut by 6 bases and J by 0 bases, with 9 bases left in between. The chain employs TRBV5-1 and TRBJ1-1, with a possible D match to TRBD1 (6 bases). This TCR derives from a human donor in a cohort sampled during active or convalescent COVID-19. The donor label of this sample is uncertain. Sequenced input: peripheral blood. CDR3 amino acids: CASKGHMNTEAFF. The CDR3 DNA reads TGCGCCAGCAAGGGACACATGAACACTGAAGCTTTCTTT.